This TCR beta chain was identified in a study of T-cell memory formation after mild COVID-19 (dated by TCRdb to about 2021). Looking at the study overall: TCR sequence clusters from the two donors were found to be largely donor specific. In two donors, T-cell clones that expanded and contracted after mild COVID-19 were followed by sequencing TCRalpha and TCRbeta repertoires longitudinally. Two young, previously healthy adult volunteers, one female and one male, were included in the cohort. What the authors observed across the whole study: Contracting CD4+ clones appeared mostly in the CM and EM memory subsets, whereas CD8+ clones were enriched in EMRA. The study covered only two mild cases, and larger cohorts including severe cases with pre-infection samples were considered necessary. Some responding clones were detected in pre-infection memory, which suggested that pre-existing cross-reactive memory T cells had joined the SARS-CoV-2 response. The second-wave clones that peaked on day 37 were not confirmed to be SARS-CoV-2 specific. Balanced CD4/CD8 phenotypes were observed for clones contracting from day 15 to 85, whereas a bias towards CD4+ was observed for a second wave of clones expanding from day 15 to 37.

The instrument was an Illumina NovaSeq 6000. Using 5'RACE with constant-segment primers, TCRalpha and TCRbeta cDNA libraries were constructed, with sample barcodes and unique molecular identifiers added in the process. RNA was extracted from every sample with Trizol reagent. Amplification of the libraries took two PCR steps, and the second step added a second sample barcode plus Illumina TruSeq adapters. The libraries were sequenced on an Illumina NovaSeq using 2 x 150 bp paired-end reads. From the authors' description of their analysis: Reads were demultiplexed and collapsed into UMI-guided consensus sequences with migec v1.2.7. Using mixcr v2.1.11, UMI consensuses were aligned to TRA and TRB V and J templates and then assembled into clonotypes. Expanded or contracted clonotypes were those called significant by both edgeR and NoisET, with noise models trained on biological replicates. For edgeR calls, a false discovery rate-adjusted p below 0.01 and a log2 fold-change threshold of 1 were applied. As an exploratory analysis of dynamics, max-normalized trajectories of the 1000 most abundant clonotypes were examined by PCA with hierarchical clustering. Each responding clone was given a CD4 or CD8 phenotype based on the CD4+ and CD8+ repertoires, which had been sequenced separately. TCRdb redid the processing of the public reads, applying fastp at Q25 and MiXCR, and retained in-frame beta chains. Identical CDR3 protein sequences are pooled into one entry, listed with their most common genes and DNA. TCRdb, not the authors, supplied the V and J calls. The sample includes some 320,000 distinct CDR3 sequences, with about 16% observed a single time. The top ten clonotypes cover around 24% of the sample.

Ficoll-Paque density gradient centrifugation was the method used to isolate PBMCs. Notes on this clonotype: Its antigen target is currently unknown. Base qualities are not at hand, and no much larger clone is one base apart.

CDR3 length: 15 amino acids, cysteine to phenylalanine. The retained sequence is limited to the CDR3, 45 bases, with the frame set at the first base. Trimming takes 5 bases from V and 0 bases from J, and the germline ends sit 13 bases apart. Based on the germline V gene, the CDR1 and CDR2 sequences are MNHEY and SVGEGT. Input material: PBMCs or a T cell subset sorted from them (not recorded which). The sequence was obtained from a man aged 18 to 29 who had mild COVID-19 (a few samples of this study predate the infection). The sample titles of this study are shuffled in the database, so cell type and time point are left out; the donor was told from shared clones. The sequence joins TRBV6-2 or TRBV6-3 to TRBJ2-5; the D region possibly corresponds to TRBD2 (5 bases align). The DNA sequence is given as TGTGCCAGCAGTAACAGAAGCGGCAACCAAGAGACCCAGTACTTC. It translates as CASSNRSGNQETQYF.